The clone carrying this T cell receptor (beta chain) was detected only a few times. Its cognate antigen is unknown. This record belongs to a study of beta chain features in type 1 diabetes. Study-level findings and limits: Although PCR might favor shorter templates, it would do so equally in patients and controls.

Of the isolated RNA, all was reverse transcribed, and so the sequenced material was expressed TCRB transcripts. The method was immunoSEQ multiplex PCR; TCRdb's version includes in-frame clones alone and lacks a portion of them. The sample holds around 300,000 clones, under 8.5% seen once. Germline-derived CDR1 and CDR2 are SGHVS and FQNEAQ. V gave up 3 bases and J gave up 5 bases, with 7 bases separating them. The CDR3 is 13 residues long. The sequence came from a woman aged 18-35 years in good health. The sample consisted of central memory CD4+ T cells from blood. The chain has TRBV7-8 and TRBJ2-2; D remains ambiguous. CDR3: CASSLRKTGELFF. DNA for the CDR3: TGTGCCAGCAGCTTGAGGAAAACCGGGGAGCTGTTTTTT.